The sequence of this TCR beta chain was determined in a study of blood T cell repertoires in COVID-19. As for the study in general: PBMCs, B-cell-depleted T cells, or T cells provided the cDNA or gDNA that made up the material.

Followed over time, Seattle patients had been enrolled while infection was active. Original data processing: Amplification of reference gene primers provided the estimated nucleated cell counts. The repertoire was sequenced with immunoSEQ multiplex PCR; TCRdb's copy has only in-frame clones and lacks some. That table is the source of V, J and clone size, and D and trimming were worked out from the DNA. This sample has some 350,000 clones, with more than 70% found just once. This clone was seen once. This sequence was found in a young woman with COVID-19, enrolled during active disease. The sequencing input was peripheral blood.

The CDR3 DNA reads as TGTGCCTGGAGTGTCGGGGAGACCCAGTACTTC. It yields the protein CAWSVGETQYF. The chain employs TRBV30 and TRBJ2-5; D not resolved. The CDR3 is 11 residues long. V was trimmed by 0 bases and J by 5 bases, leaving 4 bases between them. The germline gives CDR1 GTSNPN, CDR2 SVGIG (reference sequence).